These 27 T cell receptor beta chains originate from one sample sequenced in a study of blood T cells in healthy people across ages. It was with a sample-barcoded 5' primer and a J-beta primer mix that a second PCR of roughly 6 to 12 cycles was run. In TCRdb, the 5' RACE reads were re-called with MiXCR into one record per CDR3 protein. The sample holds some 370,000 distinct CDR3 sequences, about 55% seen once. Sequenced input: blood. These receptors all stem from a man between 60 and 75 years old in good health.

The chain couples TRBV12-3 or TRBV12-4 to TRBJ1-6, with TRBD1 matching over 7 bases. The CDR3 has 15 amino acids. V dropped 1 base and J dropped 9; count of bases not matched to a gene: 6. The CDR3 spells CASSLGDRRGSPLHF. The CDR3 DNA sequence: TGTGCCAGCAGTTTAGGGGACAGAAGAGGTTCACCCCTCCACTTT.

This clonotype was detected once. The chain has TRBV5-1 and TRBJ2-7; D is unclear. The DNA end is more similar to TRBJ2-5, so the J call may be wrong. Germline lookup yields CDR1 SGHRS and CDR2 YFSETQ. The CDR3 is made up of 15 amino acids. The CDR3 is CASSLASTFGETQYF. In nucleotides, the CDR3 is TGCGCCAGCAGCTTGGCTTCGACCTTCGGGGAGACCCAGTACTTC.

V is TRBV7-9 and J is TRBJ1-2; D gene unclear. The CDR3 spans 12 residues. Germline lookup yields CDR1 SEHNR and CDR2 FQNEAQ (reference sequence). Trimming stripped 0 bases from V and 6 bases from J, with 5 bases between. CDR3 sequence (DNA): TGTGCCAGCAGCTTAGCGTATGATGGCTACACCTTC. Translating it yields CASSLAYDGYTF.

V is TRBV11-2 and J is TRBJ2-3; D is possibly TRBD2 (6 bases). V was pared by 0 bases and J by 12 bases, with 10 bases between. The CDR3 has 12 residues. The germline CDR1 and CDR2 sequences are SGHAT and FQNNGV. CDR3 region: CASSLDPGGQYF. In DNA, the CDR3 is TGTGCCAGCAGCTTAGACCCCGGGGGACAGTATTTT.

This chain connects TRBV10-3 to TRBJ1-1; D is perhaps TRBD1 (6 bases). CDR3 length: 14 residues. Germline-derived CDR1 and CDR2 are ENHRY and SYGVKD. Trimming shortened V by 8 bases and J by 0 bases, and 13 bases separated the two germline ends. CDR3 sequence reads: CAIGDKVMNTEAFF. DNA for the CDR3: TGTGCCATCGGGGACAAGGTCATGAACACTGAAGCTTTCTTT.

This clonotype was counted at least ten times. V is TRBV20-1 and J is TRBJ2-7; 7 bases align to TRBD2. This CDR3 is built from 14 residues. Trimming cost V 6 bases and J 2 bases; bases outside gene matches: 10. CDR1 is DFQATT, CDR2 SNEGSKA, per germline (reference sequence). The CDR3 coding sequence is TGCAGTGCAGCTAGCGGAGCTTCGGCCTACGAGCAGTACTTC. It encodes CSAASGASAYEQYF.

The V and J genes are TRBV2 and TRBJ2-3; TRBD2 aligns across 10 bases. J lost 5 bases, V lost 7 bases, and 18 bases had no gene match. CDR1 is SNHLY, CDR2 FYNNEI, per germline. The CDR3 has 18 amino acids. CDR3 loop: CASKVNSGGTGTRDTQYF. The CDR3 DNA follows: TGTGCCAGCAAGGTTAATAGCGGGGGGACCGGAACAAGAGATACGCAGTATTTT.

This clonotype was seen just once. The chain employs TRBV7-2 and TRBJ2-5, with TRBD1 identical over 8 bases. Germline values: CDR1 SGHTA, CDR2 FQGNSA. V gave up 1 base and J gave up 2 bases; unmatched junction bases: 12. This CDR3 region has 18 residues. The CDR3 spells CASSLGAGGEVRQETQYF. CDR3 DNA sequence: TGTGCCAGCAGCTTAGGGGCAGGGGGCGAAGTCCGACAAGAGACCCAGTACTTC.

This rearrangement joins TRBV7-9 to TRBJ2-5; D may be TRBD2 (5 bases). The germline V gene has CDR1 SEHNR and CDR2 FQNEAQ (reference sequence). The CDR3 is 15 amino acids. V was clipped by 4 bases and J by 5 bases, with 17 bases between them. CDR3: CASSYHSGVRETQYF. The CDR3 region has the DNA TGTGCCAGCAGCTATCACAGCGGAGTGCGGGAGACCCAGTACTTC.

V and J are TRBV6-6 and TRBJ2-7; unclear D gene. V lost 4 bases and J lost 2, with 18 bases in between. There are 16 residues in the CDR3. Germline V lookup: CDR1 MNHNY, CDR2 SVGAGI (reference sequence). CDR3 sequence reads: CASSSAGVGPTYEQYF. The CDR3 coding sequence is TGTGCCAGCAGTTCTGCAGGCGTCGGGCCGACCTACGAGCAGTACTTC.

V gene TRBV10-3 combines with J gene TRBJ2-1; D uncertain. Germline values: CDR1 ENHRY, CDR2 SYGVKD. The V gene lost 0 bases and the J gene lost 9 bases, with 6 bases spanning the gap. The CDR3 has 12 amino acids. The chain's CDR3 is CAISESTPEQFF. CDR3 bases: TGTGCCATCAGTGAGTCGACTCCTGAGCAGTTCTTC.

J is TRBJ1-5 and V is TRBV6-2 or TRBV6-3, with 8 bases lining up with TRBD1. CDR1 and CDR2 (germline): MNHEY, SVGEGT. The CDR3 sequence is 16 residues long. V dropped 6 bases and J dropped 3; count of bases not matched to a gene: 10. The CDR3 loop is CASSRTDRGHNQPQHF. The CDR3 DNA reads TGTGCCAGCAGCCGAACTGACAGGGGCCACAATCAGCCCCAGCATTTT.

The sample holds a few counts of this clonotype. V and J are TRBV20-1 and TRBJ2-5; TRBD1 matches at 7 bases. CDR1 is DFQATT and CDR2 is SNEGSKA in the germline V gene (reference sequence). V was clipped by 3 bases and J by 5 bases; unmatched bases: 6. The CDR3 spans 13 residues. Here the CDR3 reads CSASLDRAETQYF. DNA for the CDR3: TGCAGTGCTAGCCTCGACAGGGCGGAGACCCAGTACTTC.

This chain joins TRBV6-6 and TRBJ2-4, with D possibly matching TRBD1 (6 bases). The J call may be in error: the DNA end matches TRBJ2-7 better. Germline-derived CDR1 and CDR2 are MNHNY and SVGAGI (reference sequence). The CDR3 totals 15 residues. The DNA of the CDR3 is TGTGCCAGCCAAGGGGGAAGTGGGGGAACCTGCGAGCAGTACTTC. Translation gives CASQGGSGGTCEQYF.

The chain recombines TRBV7-2 with TRBJ2-3, with a possible D match to TRBD1 (6 bases). The CDR3 contains 14 residues. The germline V and J ends were trimmed by 5 bases and 1 base, with 10 bases remaining between them. Germline V gene sequence: CDR1 SGHTA, CDR2 FQGNSA. CDR3 protein: CASSVNRGTDTQYF. The CDR3 DNA follows: TGTGCCAGCAGCGTTAACAGGGGCACAGATACGCAGTATTTT.

The chain has TRBV27 and TRBJ1-1; D is unresolved. Germline V gene lookup returns CDR1 MNHEY and CDR2 SMNVEV (reference sequence). Trimming removed 3 bases at V and 4 bases at J, with 12 bases between. The CDR3 loop spans 14 amino acids. CDR3 coding DNA: TGTGCCAGCAGTTTCCGAGACGGAATCACTGAAGCTTTCTTT. Protein product: CASSFRDGITEAFF.

The chain combines TRBV11-2 with TRBJ1-1; 10 bases match TRBD1. This CDR3 contains 15 residues. CDR1 and CDR2 (germline): SGHAT, FQNNGV. J lost 1 base, V lost 5 bases, and 4 bases had no gene match. CDR3 in amino acids: CASSTGDRGNTEAFF. CDR3 bases: TGTGCCAGCAGCACCGGGGACAGGGGGAACACTGAAGCTTTCTTT.

The chain's CDR3 is CASSERPADQPQHF. The CDR3 DNA sequence: TGTGCCAGCAGTGAACGGCCGGCCGATCAGCCCCAGCATTTT. The chain is built from TRBV6-1 and TRBJ1-5; no clear D gene. The CDR3 consists of 14 residues. V was shortened by 2 bases and J by 5 bases, with 10 bases between the two germline ends. CDR1 MNHNS and CDR2 SASEGT come from the germline V gene.

This sequence joins TRBV6-5 and TRBJ2-1; tentatively, D is TRBD1 (6 bases). Germline V gives CDR1 MNHEY, CDR2 SVGAGI. Trimming took 0 bases from V and 7 from J, leaving 10 bases between them. There are 14 residues in the CDR3. CDR3 in DNA: TGTGCCAGCAGTTACTCGGACAGTCGGAATGAGCAGTTCTTC. Translating it yields CASSYSDSRNEQFF.

The CDR3 here is CSVERGSNGYTF. CDR3 coding DNA: TGCAGCGTTGAGCGGGGATCTAATGGCTACACCTTC. The chain couples TRBV29-1 to TRBJ1-2; D is undetermined. The CDR3 totals 12 residues. CDR1 SQVTM and CDR2 ANQGSEA come from the germline V gene. V was clipped by 3 bases and J by 6 bases, with 11 bases between them.

This clonotype came up a few times. The rearrangement links TRBV13 to TRBJ2-7; D might be TRBD2 (5 bases). V lost 4 bases and J lost 5, with 18 bases in between. From germline, CDR1 is PRHDT and CDR2 FYEKMQ (reference sequence). There are 15 residues in the CDR3. As DNA, the CDR3 is TGTGCCAGCAGCTCCCGCAGGAGGTGGGTGGACGAGCAGTACTTC. Its translation: CASSSRRRWVDEQYF.

Many counts were recorded for this clonotype. This may come from a read error, since a much larger clone is one base off. This sequence joins TRBV20-1 and TRBJ2-1; D call uncertain. The last part of the DNA fits TRBJ2-7 better; the J call may be wrong. This CDR3 contains 14 residues. Germline CDR1 and CDR2: DFQATT and SNEGSKA (reference sequence). In nucleotides, the CDR3 is TGCAGTGCCCCCTGGCAGCTCCCCTACAATGAGCAGTACTTC. It codes for CSAPWQLPYNEQYF.

This clonotype showed up just a few times. In DNA, the CDR3 is TGTGCCAGCCTCAGGGGGTATGGTGAAAAACTGTTTTTT. Translating gives CASLRGYGEKLFF. The rearrangement links TRBV6-2 or TRBV6-3 to TRBJ1-4; TRBD1 agrees at 7 bases. Germline lookup yields CDR1 MNHEY and CDR2 SVGEGT. The CDR3 has 13 residues. V lost 8 bases, J lost 7 bases, and 7 bases stayed unmatched.

This clonotype has just one count. J is TRBJ1-6 and V is TRBV10-3, with D maybe TRBD1 (5 bases). V gave up 5 bases and J gave up 4 bases, with 15 bases separating them. CDR3 length: 16 amino acids. Germline CDR1 is ENHRY and CDR2 is SYGVKD. CDR3 in DNA: TGTGCCATCAGTAGGCAGGGTGATGTATATAATTCACCCCTCCACTTT. It translates to CAISRQGDVYNSPLHF.

V gene TRBV28 combines with J gene TRBJ2-1; the D gene could be TRBD1 or TRBD2 (5 bases each). This CDR3 has 16 residues. CDR1 and CDR2 (germline): MDHEN, SYDVKM. The V gene lost 3 bases and the J gene lost 0 bases, with 12 bases spanning the gap. The CDR3 nucleotides read TGTGCCAGCAGTTTCCCCCCGGGGCGCTCCTACAATGAGCAGTTCTTC. Protein: CASSFPPGRSYNEQFF.

The chain combines TRBV6-1 with TRBJ2-1; D is perhaps TRBD2 (6 bases). Germline V gene lookup returns CDR1 MNHNS and CDR2 SASEGT. The V and J ends lost 6 bases and 3 bases respectively, with 15 bases between them. The CDR3 loop spans 15 amino acids. Written as DNA, the CDR3 is TGTGCCAGCAGAGAGGACGGGGGAAACTACAATGAGCAGTTCTTC. This gives the protein CASREDGGNYNEQFF.

This chain connects TRBV29-1 to TRBJ2-5, with TRBD1 matching 7 bases. The DNA end is more similar to TRBJ2-7, so the J call may be wrong. The CDR3 has 12 residues. The germline V gene has CDR1 SQVTM and CDR2 ANQGSEA. CDR3 nucleotide sequence: TGCAGCGTTGACCAAACAGGGGACGAGCAGTACTTC. Translation: CSVDQTGDEQYF.